One T cell receptor (beta chain) is described in this entry. The antigen is unknown. The entry originates in a study of beta chain features in type 1 diabetes. Findings and caveats of the study: Compared with healthy donors, patients appeared to share more similar naive, central memory and regulatory TCRB repertoires.

The entirety of the isolated RNA underwent reverse transcription, so expressed TCRB transcripts were sequenced. Libraries were prepared by immunoSEQ multiplex PCR; TCRdb keeps only in-frame clonotypes and omits some of them. The repertoire holds about 290,000 clones, with approximately 8.1% as singletons. Sequenced: central memory CD4+ T cells from blood. The sequence came from a woman younger than 35 in good health.

CDR3 in amino acids: CASSQLPTSGTGFPPLHF. CDR3 coding DNA: TGTGCCAGCAGCCAACTCCCTACTTCTGGGACAGGGTTCCCACCCCTCCACTTT. The chain is built from TRBV7-6 and TRBJ1-6; TRBD1 agrees at 9 bases. The germline gives CDR1 SGHVS, CDR2 FNYEAQ. Germline trimming cut 5 bases from V and 11 bases from J; bases unmatched to any gene: 19. This CDR3 has 18 amino acids.